The 7 T cell receptor beta chains below come from one sample, sequenced in a study of blood T cells in healthy people across ages. Together with a sample-barcoded 5' primer, a J-beta primer mix was included in a second PCR lasting roughly 6 to 12 cycles. TCRdb re-called the 5' RACE reads with MiXCR, one entry per CDR3 protein. The data contain around 1.7 million distinct CDR3 sequences, about 28% of them seen just once; the ten biggest clones take up about 8%. Specimen: blood. The receptors here all came from a woman aged 25 to 39 in good health.

This clonotype was found many times. The V gene is TRBV5-6, the J gene TRBJ2-1, with D unresolved. Germline V gene sequence: CDR1 SGHDT, CDR2 YYEEEE. The CDR3 has 12 amino acids. V lost 2 bases and J 10 bases, leaving 10 bases between the germline ends. CDR3 DNA: TGTGCCAGCAGCTTTCCCCGTGGCGAGCAGTTCTTC. Its protein product is CASSFPRGEQFF.

This clonotype occurred a few times. The chain combines TRBV20-1 with TRBJ2-1, with TRBD2 identical over 9 bases. V lost 5 bases and J lost 2; bases outside the gene matches: 10. Germline-derived CDR1 and CDR2 are DFQATT and SNEGSKA (reference sequence). The CDR3 loop spans 16 amino acids. This CDR3 is CSAREQGLAPYNEQFF. DNA for the CDR3: TGCAGTGCTCGTGAACAGGGACTAGCCCCCTACAATGAGCAGTTCTTC.

This clonotype has ten or more counts. The chain combines TRBV20-1 with TRBJ2-2; 8 bases map to TRBD2. CDR3 length: 16 amino acids. V dropped 5 bases and J dropped 0; count of bases not matched to a gene: 8. The germline V gene encodes CDR1 DFQATT and CDR2 SNEGSKA (reference sequence). CDR3 nucleotide sequence: TGCAGTGCTCTCCCTATCGGGAGGGCGAACACCGGGGAGCTGTTTTTT. Translating it yields CSALPIGRANTGELFF.

This chain joins TRBV27 and TRBJ2-5, with 8 bases fitting TRBD2. J was trimmed by 5 bases and V by 6 bases; bases with no gene match: 14. CDR3 length equals 16 residues. Germline V gene data show CDR1 as MNHEY and CDR2 as SMNVEV (reference sequence). The CDR3 loop reads CASRRPSVTGGETQYF. The CDR3, as DNA: TGTGCCAGCAGGAGACCGTCGGTTACGGGGGGGGAGACCCAGTACTTC.

This clonotype occurred a few times. V and J are TRBV20-1 and TRBJ2-1; 10 bases match TRBD2. Germline V lookup: CDR1 DFQATT, CDR2 SNEGSKA (reference sequence). This CDR3 is built from 18 residues. J lost 0 bases, V lost 3 bases, and 11 bases had no gene match. CDR3: CSARDREREGISYNEQFF. The DNA for the CDR3 is TGCAGTGCTAGGGATCGGGAGCGGGAGGGCATCTCCTACAATGAGCAGTTCTTC.

The rearrangement joins TRBV29-1 to TRBJ1-1; D may be TRBD1 (6 bases). The CDR3 has 13 residues. V was trimmed by 8 bases and J by 5 bases, leaving 18 bases between them. The germline CDR1 and CDR2 sequences are SQVTM and ANQGSEA. The CDR3: CSSRGDEGTEAFF. CDR3 coding DNA: TGCAGCTCGAGGGGGGACGAAGGGACTGAAGCTTTCTTT.

Comments on this clonotype: A read error may explain this, as a much larger clone is one base away. CDR3: CSAPDTTAGAEQYF. The DNA for the CDR3 is TGCAGTGCTCCGGATACGACAGCGGGAGCTGAGCAGTACTTC. The chain uses TRBV20-1 and TRBJ2-7; TRBD2 aligns across 8 bases. J was trimmed by 7 bases and V by 5 bases; bases with no gene match: 13. Germline V CDR1 and CDR2: DFQATT, SNEGSKA (reference sequence). The CDR3 has 14 amino acids.